This T cell receptor beta chain emerged from a study of shared clonotypes between healthy human individuals. Study overall: Each donor's CD4 naive and CD4 memory cells filled three plates apiece, CD8 naive two, and CD8 memory one.

This CDR3 comprises 16 residues. Germline V gives CDR1 SQVTM, CDR2 ANQGSEA. The junction had 8 bases not matched to a gene; V was cut back by 0 bases and J by 6 bases. Some clones are missing from TCRdb's copy, which holds only in-frame ones; the method was immunoSEQ multiplex PCR. Counted here are nearly 1,000,000 clones, about 80% occurring once; the ten biggest clones make up around 1.4%. The TCR sequence derives from a man younger than 30 in good health. The sequencing sample was made of memory CD4+ T cells sorted from blood. Subset indicated: CD45RA-negative fraction. The chain is built from TRBV29-1 and TRBJ2-2; 9 bases agree with TRBD2. CDR3 in DNA: TGCAGCGTTGAAGAGGATGGCGGGGGGGCCTCCGGGGAGCTGTTTTTT. Encoded protein: CSVEEDGGGASGELFF.